The 9 T cell receptor beta chains reported below all come from one sample, sequenced in a study of identifying expanded T cells in peripheral blood. TCRdb's table, derived via immunoSEQ multiplex PCR, lists solely in-frame clones and lacks some. This table holds 55,000 to 60,000 clones, roughly 90% found once. Sequencing was performed on blood. These receptors all stem from a person aged 18 to 69 in good health.

V is TRBV7-2 and J is TRBJ2-3; 9 nucleotides align to TRBD2. The CDR3 runs to 15 residues. After removal of 2 bases from V and 5 bases from J, the junction contained 5 bases not matched to a gene. Looked up from germline, CDR1 is SGHTA and CDR2 is FQGNSA. The CDR3 protein is CASSLRAGGIDTQYF. CDR3 DNA sequence: TGTGCCAGCAGCTTACGGGCGGGGGGGATAGATACGCAGTATTTT.

As DNA, the CDR3 is TGTGCCAGCAGCCCGCTTACGGGATGTCGGGGTCGCGATGGAGCTTTCTTT. It specifies CASSPLTGCRGRDGAFF. The rearrangement links TRBV7-4 to TRBJ1-1; D not resolved. CDR3 length: 17 amino acids. Germline V CDR1 and CDR2: SGHVT, SQSDAQ. V was cut by 5 bases and J by 10 bases, with 29 bases left in between.

The chain links TRBV21-1 to TRBJ2-1. TRBV21-1 is a known pseudogene. The CDR3 runs 14 residues. CDR3 region: CASTEGGLYNEQFF. CDR3 in DNA: TGTGCCAGCACGGAAGGGGGGTTGTACAATGAGCAGTTCTTC.

This clone has a single count. The J gene is TRBJ2-5, the V gene TRBV4-3, with D possibly being TRBD1 (5 bases). The germline gives CDR1 LGHNA, CDR2 YSLEER. The CDR3 is 13 amino acids. With 4 bases removed from V and 2 bases from J, the gap between germline ends came to 8 bases. As DNA, the CDR3 is TGCGCCAGCAGCCGACAGCTACAAGAGACCCAGTACTTC. This encodes CASSRQLQETQYF.

The V and J genes are TRBV10-2 and TRBJ2-3; 9 bases are shared with TRBD1. Germline CDR1 reads WSHSY; CDR2 reads SAAADI. J lost 6 bases, V lost 9 bases, and 7 bases had no gene match. The CDR3 totals 13 residues. Here the CDR3 DNA reads TGCGCCAGTTCACAGGGGGCGCGGGATACGCAGTATTTT. This codes for CASSQGARDTQYF.

The chain couples TRBV19 to TRBJ1-1; D is possibly TRBD1 (6 bases). Between the trimmed V and J ends, which lost 4 bases and 1 base, there was a span of 10 bases. Germline V gene lookup returns CDR1 LNHDA and CDR2 SQIVND (reference sequence). CDR3 length: 14 residues. This CDR3 is CASSKRTENTEAFF. In DNA form, the CDR3 reads TGTGCCAGTAGTAAACGGACAGAGAACACTGAAGCTTTCTTT.

This clone has a handful of counts. This rearrangement joins TRBV9 to TRBJ1-2; no clear D. This CDR3 has 8 residues. CDR1 and CDR2 (germline): SGDLS, YYNGEE. The DNA of the CDR3 is TGTGGCTATGGAGGCTACACCTTC. It translates to CGYGGYTF.

The rearrangement links TRBV27 to TRBJ2-2; 7 bases are a match to TRBD2. The CDR3 has 16 residues. CDR1 is MNHEY and CDR2 is SMNVEV in the germline V gene (reference sequence). V shed 3 bases, J shed 5 bases, and the junction held 9 bases outside the gene matches. The CDR3 bases are TGTGCCAGCAGTTTCCCCCGGCAGGGAGGGACCGGGGAGCTGTTTTTT. It yields the protein CASSFPRQGGTGELFF.

The gene calls are TRBV6-5 and TRBJ1-2, with TRBD1 identical over 7 bases. The CDR3 runs 15 residues. From germline, CDR1 is MNHEY and CDR2 SVGAGI. The junction had 6 bases not matched to a gene; V was cut back by 3 bases and J by 2 bases. This chain's CDR3 is CASSYLSGGNYGYTF. In DNA, the CDR3 is TGTGCCAGCAGTTATTTGTCAGGGGGGAACTATGGCTACACCTTC.